The present T cell receptor beta chain was sequenced within a study of T cell responses to AZD1222 COVID-19 vaccine. Repertoires were generated with immunoSEQ multiplex PCR, while TCRdb's copy carries only in-frame clones and drops some. This sample has about 140,000 clones, with about 90% found just once. This clone showed up just once. Its antigen is undetermined. Study-level points and caveats: Repertoires were obtained only post-peak T cell response. At baseline, seropositivity was found in only a handful of AZD1222 recipients.

Trimming removed 4 bases from V and 4 bases from J; junction bases left unmatched: 12. Germline V gene sequence: CDR1 SGHRS, CDR2 YFSETQ. CDR3 length: 16 amino acids. This specimen consisted of peripheral blood, obtained 28 days after the second AZD1222 dose. This chain uses TRBV5-1 with TRBJ1-1, with 8 bases identical to TRBD1. This clonotype was sampled from an adult who received the AZD1222 COVID-19 vaccine. CDR3 loop: CASSAVQGAGSTEAFF. In DNA, the CDR3 is TGCGCCAGCAGCGCGGTTCAGGGGGCTGGTAGCACTGAAGCTTTCTTT.